These 29 T cell receptor beta chains came from one sample sequenced in a study of blood T cell repertoires in COVID-19 (TCRdb year 2020). The library was obtained by the immunoSEQ multiplex PCR assay. Drawn from immuneACCESS, this table holds only the in-frame rearrangements with V and J called that TCRdb kept. Clones are partly lost; checked studies trace under half to an unresolved V gene and leave the rest unexplained. The sample table records hundreds of thousands of clones; about 89% of these occur just once. The ten largest clones take up around 10% of the sample. Material for sequencing was PBMCs or T cells enriched from blood (not recorded which). The receptors were sampled from a man aged 40-49 years who had recovered from COVID-19.

The chain employs TRBV7-9 and TRBJ1-3; D is perhaps TRBD1 (6 bases). CDR1 and CDR2 from the germline V gene are SEHNR and FQNEAQ (reference sequence). The CDR3 loop spans 15 amino acids. Trimming left V 3 bases short and J 0 bases short, with 9 bases between. CDR3: CASSFGRGSGNTIYF. CDR3 sequence (DNA): TGTGCCAGCAGCTTTGGCAGGGGCTCTGGAAACACCATATATTTT.

The chain links TRBV25-1 to TRBJ1-3, with TRBD1 matching 8 bases. CDR1 and CDR2 (germline): MGHDK, SYGVNS. The ends lost 6 bases at V and 0 bases at J; junction bases unmatched: 1. This CDR3 region has 14 residues. The chain's CDR3 is CASRDRASGNTIYF. CDR3 in DNA: TGTGCCAGCAGGGACAGGGCCTCTGGAAACACCATATATTTT.

This clone was observed a handful of times. The gene calls are TRBV7-3 and TRBJ2-2; the D gene is possibly TRBD1 (5 bases). Germline values: CDR1 SGHTA, CDR2 FQGTGA. The CDR3 spans 15 residues. Trimming removed 9 bases from V and 0 bases from J, with 14 bases in between. The CDR3 DNA reads as TGTGCCAGTAAAATCACAGGCTCGAACACCGGGGAGCTGTTTTTT. This sequence encodes CASKITGSNTGELFF.

This clone is a singleton in its sample. V is TRBV11-3 and J is TRBJ2-2; D is uncertain. The CDR3 contains 14 residues. CDR1 is SGHNT, CDR2 YENEEA, per germline. V was clipped by 5 bases and J by 6 bases, with 13 bases between them. This CDR3 is CASSPPPRAGELFF. Written as DNA, the CDR3 is TGTGCCAGCAGCCCCCCCCCGAGAGCCGGGGAGCTGTTTTTT.

The chain has TRBV4-2 and TRBJ2-7; the D gene is possibly TRBD2 (5 bases). Germline-derived CDR1 and CDR2 are LGHNA and YNFKEQ. V was pared by 0 bases and J by 5 bases, with 14 bases between. CDR3 length: 15 residues. The chain's CDR3 is CASSQEGGQVHEQYF. CDR3 nucleotide sequence: TGTGCCAGCAGCCAAGAAGGAGGCCAGGTCCACGAGCAGTACTTC.

This chain joins TRBV28 and TRBJ1-1, with D perhaps matching TRBD1 (5 bases). Germline assignment: CDR1 MDHEN and CDR2 SYDVKM. Trimming stripped 7 bases from V and 3 bases from J, with 18 bases between. This CDR3 comprises 15 residues. The CDR3 reads CASTIMGRGYTEAFF. The CDR3 coding sequence is TGTGCCAGCACTATTATGGGGAGGGGTTACACTGAAGCTTTCTTT.

V gene TRBV10-3 combines with J gene TRBJ1-6; D may be TRBD1 (6 bases). The V and J ends lost 6 bases and 6 bases respectively, with 12 bases between them. Germline-derived CDR1 and CDR2 are ENHRY and SYGVKD. This CDR3 comprises 14 residues. In nucleotides, the CDR3 is TGTGCCATCAGACCCACAGGGTTTAATTCACCCCTCCACTTT. As protein: CAIRPTGFNSPLHF.

There are a few counts of this clone. The chain is built from TRBV2 and TRBJ1-2; D is possibly TRBD1 (5 bases). V was shortened by 7 bases and J by 0 bases, with 15 bases between the two germline ends. The CDR3 covers 15 residues. CDR1 SNHLY and CDR2 FYNNEI come from the germline V gene. The CDR3 nucleotides are TGTGCCAGCACCAACCGCCAGGGCCCTAACTATGGCTACACCTTC. Encoded protein: CASTNRQGPNYGYTF.

The table lists this clone with many counts. The rearrangement uses TRBV10-2 and TRBJ2-1, with D perhaps matching TRBD2 (6 bases). V lost 4 bases and J lost 13, with 14 bases in between. This CDR3 has 12 amino acids. The germline CDR1 and CDR2 sequences are WSHSY and SAAADI. CDR3 nucleotides: TGCGCCAGCAGTGCAGCTGGGGGGACTCAGTTCTTC. This sequence encodes CASSAAGGTQFF.

The chain recombines TRBV5-6 with TRBJ2-7; TRBD1 might be the D (5 bases). The ends were cut back, 4 bases at V and 2 bases at J, with 10 bases in the middle. The germline V gene encodes CDR1 SGHDT and CDR2 YYEEEE. CDR3 length: 13 amino acids. This CDR3 is CASSTDTTYEQYF. Written as DNA, the CDR3 is TGTGCCAGCAGCACGGACACGACCTACGAGCAGTACTTC.

This rearrangement joins TRBV28 to TRBJ2-1; no clear D. Looked up from germline, CDR1 is MDHEN and CDR2 is SYDVKM. V lost 7 bases and J 1 base, leaving 14 bases between the germline ends. This CDR3 region has 15 residues. CDR3 amino acids: CASIKRLPSYNEQFF. In DNA form, the CDR3 reads TGTGCCAGCATCAAGAGACTTCCTTCCTACAATGAGCAGTTCTTC.

The V and J genes are TRBV4-1 and TRBJ2-5, with 8 bases matching TRBD1. CDR3 length: 14 amino acids. Looked up from germline, CDR1 is MGHRA and CDR2 is YSYEKL. With 3 bases clipped from V and 3 bases from J, the junction kept 3 bases outside the gene matches. The CDR3 protein is CASSQGTGKETQYF. CDR3 in DNA: TGCGCCAGCAGCCAGGGGACAGGCAAAGAGACCCAGTACTTC.

CDR3 DNA: TGTGCCAGTAGGCCCTCCGAGCGGTTCTACGAGCAGTACTTC. Protein: CASRPSERFYEQYF. This sequence joins TRBV6-5 and TRBJ2-7; perhaps TRBD2 as D (5 bases). Germline CDR1 MNHEY, CDR2 SVGAGI. The V end was cut by 9 bases, the J end by 3 bases, with 18 bases between. The CDR3 runs 14 residues.

The CDR3 is CASSFRASGQGARQPQHF. CDR3 nucleotide sequence: TGTGCCAGCAGCTTCCGGGCCTCGGGACAGGGGGCGAGGCAGCCCCAGCATTTT. This rearrangement joins TRBV5-4 to TRBJ1-5; 12 bases match TRBD1. Looked up from germline, CDR1 is SGHNT and CDR2 is YYREEE (reference sequence). The J segment lost 7 bases and the V segment lost 2 bases, leaving 13 bases of the junction unmatched. The CDR3 consists of 18 residues.

This rearrangement joins TRBV5-1 to TRBJ2-5; 7 bases are shared with TRBD2. The V gene end was trimmed by 1 base and the J gene end by 5 bases; junction bases not matched to a gene: 11. CDR1 and CDR2 from the germline V gene are SGHRS and YFSETQ. This CDR3 has 16 residues. This CDR3 is CASSLWAAGVRETQYF. The CDR3 DNA follows: TGCGCCAGCAGCTTGTGGGCTGCGGGGGTCCGGGAGACCCAGTACTTC.

The chain uses TRBV28 and TRBJ1-4, with D possibly matching TRBD1 (5 bases). In germline, CDR1 is MDHEN, CDR2 SYDVKM. The length of the CDR3 is 15 residues. V was clipped by 5 bases and J by 7 bases, with 17 bases between them. The CDR3 is CASSPLQGWVEKLFF. CDR3 DNA sequence: TGTGCCAGCAGTCCCCTCCAGGGTTGGGTTGAAAAACTGTTTTTT.

This clone was detected only once. The chain carries TRBV28 and TRBJ2-4; 14 bases align to TRBD2. V lost 5 bases and J lost 0; bases outside the gene matches: 15. The CDR3 totals 21 residues. In germline, CDR1 is MDHEN, CDR2 SYDVKM. CDR3 sequence (DNA): TGTGCCAGCAGTCCTACTATCACCGGGACTAGCGGGAGTCCAGCCAAAAACATTCAGTACTTC. Translating gives CASSPTITGTSGSPAKNIQYF.

The chain employs TRBV3-1 (or the pseudogene TRBV3-2) and TRBJ2-1; the D gene is possibly TRBD1 (7 bases). V lost 1 base, J lost 0 bases, and 10 bases lay in between. The CDR3 consists of 16 residues. CDR1 is LGHDT and CDR2 is YNNKEL in the germline V gene (reference sequence). CDR3 region: CASSQAGGSSYNEQFF. The CDR3 DNA is TGTGCCAGCAGCCAAGCAGGGGGGAGCTCCTACAATGAGCAGTTCTTC.

The chain combines TRBV5-7 with TRBJ2-3; 8 nucleotides align to TRBD1. Being an ORF, TRBV5-7 has a function that is uncertain. The CDR3 totals 16 residues. With 4 bases clipped from V and 2 bases from J, the junction kept 9 bases outside the gene matches. This CDR3 reads CASSPVSDRVTDTQYF. The CDR3 nucleotides read TGTGCCAGCAGCCCGGTATCGGACAGGGTCACAGATACGCAGTATTTT.

The gene calls are TRBV27 and TRBJ1-1, with D tentatively TRBD1 (6 bases). Germline values: CDR1 MNHEY, CDR2 SMNVEV (reference sequence). V was trimmed by 8 bases and J by 1 base, leaving 11 bases between them. CDR3 size: 13 residues. The CDR3 nucleotides read TGTGCCAGCTCCATGGGGGCGAACACTGAAGCTTTCTTT. Protein product: CASSMGANTEAFF.

The chain uses TRBV7-3 and TRBJ2-3, with D perhaps matching TRBD2 (5 bases). The CDR3 covers 15 residues. Germline V gene data show CDR1 as SGHTA and CDR2 as FQGTGA. V lost 2 bases to trimming and J lost 6 bases, with 15 bases between them. The DNA for the CDR3 is TGTGCCAGCAGCTTAGTAGCGTCACGTCCTGATACGCAGTATTTT. This translates into CASSLVASRPDTQYF.

The chain joins TRBV7-8 to TRBJ1-5; D is unclear. Trimming removed 5 bases from V and 9 bases from J, with 17 bases in between. This CDR3 spans 14 amino acids. Looked up from germline, CDR1 is SGHVS and CDR2 is FQNEAQ. The CDR3 loop is CASSQGDGAGPQHF. As DNA, the CDR3 is TGTGCCAGCAGCCAAGGCGACGGCGCAGGGCCCCAGCATTTT.

The V and J genes are TRBV14 and TRBJ2-1; tentatively, D is TRBD1 (5 bases). Between the trimmed V and J ends, which lost 1 base and 10 bases, there was a span of 17 bases. This CDR3 is built from 15 residues. Germline loops: CDR1 SGHDN, CDR2 FVKESK. DNA of the CDR3: TGTGCCAGCAGCCAAGCAGGGCGGTTCAGTGGGGAGCAGTTCTTC. This sequence encodes CASSQAGRFSGEQFF.

J is TRBJ1-1 and V is TRBV11-3; D unresolved. The CDR3 spans 14 residues. Germline V gene sequence: CDR1 SGHNT, CDR2 YENEEA. Trimming pared 5 bases from V and 5 bases from J, leaving 15 bases between. CDR3 DNA sequence: TGTGCCAGCAGCGCCCGGACCTCGGGGACTGAAGCTTTCTTT. Its translation is CASSARTSGTEAFF.

This clone was seen only a few times. J is TRBJ1-5 and V is TRBV27; 8 bases match TRBD1. V lost 5 bases, J lost 3 bases, and 12 bases stayed unmatched. The germline V gene encodes CDR1 MNHEY and CDR2 SMNVEV (reference sequence). The CDR3 loop spans 17 amino acids. The CDR3 is CASSPGPGQEFNQPQHF. In nucleotides, the CDR3 is TGTGCCAGCAGTCCTGGTCCGGGACAGGAATTCAATCAGCCCCAGCATTTT.

The chain employs TRBV11-2 and TRBJ2-5; maybe TRBD2 (5 bases). Trimming took off 5 bases at V and 5 bases at J, with 21 bases between the two ends. The CDR3 sequence is 16 residues long. CDR1 and CDR2 (germline): SGHAT, FQNNGV. CDR3: CASSIFTRARGETQYF. CDR3 DNA: TGTGCCAGCAGCATTTTCACCCGAGCCCGAGGGGAGACCCAGTACTTC.

The chain employs TRBV9 and TRBJ2-5; TRBD2 matches at 14 bases. The CDR3 is 17 amino acids. After removal of 4 bases from V and 2 bases from J, the junction contained 7 bases not matched to a gene. The germline CDR1 and CDR2 sequences are SGDLS and YYNGEE. CDR3 in amino acids: CASSLGLAGGSQETQYF. For the CDR3, the DNA is TGTGCCAGCAGCCTTGGACTAGCGGGGGGATCTCAAGAGACCCAGTACTTC. Drawing the rest from reference TRBV9 and TRBJ2-5, the complete variable domain is DSGVTQTPKHLITATGQRVTLRCSPRSGDLSVYWYQQSLDQGLQFLIQYYNGEERAKGNILERFSAQQFPDLHSELNLSSLELGDSALYFCASSLGLAGGSQETQYFGPGTRLLVL.

This chain uses TRBV10-2 with TRBJ2-7; D is unclear. This CDR3 contains 13 residues. The V and J ends lost 7 bases and 3 bases respectively, with 13 bases between them. In germline, CDR1 is WSHSY, CDR2 SAAADI. CDR3 nucleotides: TGCGCCAGCACCGAGTCGCGCTACTACGAGCAGTACTTC. Residues: CASTESRYYEQYF.

V usage is TRBV7-9 and J usage is TRBJ2-2; TRBD2 agrees at 14 bases. Germline V gene lookup returns CDR1 SEHNR and CDR2 FQNEAQ (reference sequence). Trimming cost V 4 bases and J 0 bases; bases outside gene matches: 7. This CDR3 region has 19 residues. The CDR3 here is CASSSKTSGRATNTGELFF. The CDR3 nucleotides are TGTGCCAGCAGCTCAAAGACTAGCGGGAGGGCCACGAACACCGGGGAGCTGTTTTTT.